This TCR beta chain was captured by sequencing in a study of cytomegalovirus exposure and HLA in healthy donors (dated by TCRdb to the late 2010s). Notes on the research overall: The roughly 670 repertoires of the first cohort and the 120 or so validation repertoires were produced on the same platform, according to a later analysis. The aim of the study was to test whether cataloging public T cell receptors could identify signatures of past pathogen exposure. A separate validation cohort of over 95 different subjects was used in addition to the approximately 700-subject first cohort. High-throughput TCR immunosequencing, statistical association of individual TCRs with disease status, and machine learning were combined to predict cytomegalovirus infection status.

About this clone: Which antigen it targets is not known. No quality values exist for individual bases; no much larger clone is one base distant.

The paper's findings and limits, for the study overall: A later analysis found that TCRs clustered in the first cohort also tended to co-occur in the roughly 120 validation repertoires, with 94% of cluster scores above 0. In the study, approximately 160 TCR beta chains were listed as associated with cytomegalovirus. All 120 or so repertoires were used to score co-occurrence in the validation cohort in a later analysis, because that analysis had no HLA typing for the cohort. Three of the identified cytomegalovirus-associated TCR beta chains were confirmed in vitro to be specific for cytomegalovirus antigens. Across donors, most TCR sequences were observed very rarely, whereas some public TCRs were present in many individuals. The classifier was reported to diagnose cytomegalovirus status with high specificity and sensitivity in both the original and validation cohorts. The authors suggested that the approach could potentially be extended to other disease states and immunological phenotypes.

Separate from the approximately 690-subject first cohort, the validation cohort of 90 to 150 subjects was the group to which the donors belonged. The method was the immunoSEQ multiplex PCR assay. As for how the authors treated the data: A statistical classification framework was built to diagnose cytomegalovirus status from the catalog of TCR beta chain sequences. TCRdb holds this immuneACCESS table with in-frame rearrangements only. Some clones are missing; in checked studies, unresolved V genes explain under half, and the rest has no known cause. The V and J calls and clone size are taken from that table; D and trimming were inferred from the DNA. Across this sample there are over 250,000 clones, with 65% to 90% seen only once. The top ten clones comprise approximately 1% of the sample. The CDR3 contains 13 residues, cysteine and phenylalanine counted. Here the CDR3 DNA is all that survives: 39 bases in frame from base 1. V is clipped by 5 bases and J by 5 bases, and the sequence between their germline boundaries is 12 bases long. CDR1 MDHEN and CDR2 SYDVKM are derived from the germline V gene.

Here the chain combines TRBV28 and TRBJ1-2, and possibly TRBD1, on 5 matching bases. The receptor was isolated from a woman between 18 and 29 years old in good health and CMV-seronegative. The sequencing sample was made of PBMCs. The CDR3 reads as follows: CASSPWGGYGYTF. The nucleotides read TGTGCCAGCAGTCCCTGGGGGGGGTATGGCTACACCTTC.